What follows are 22 T cell receptor beta chains derived from one specimen sequenced in a study of cytomegalovirus exposure and HLA in healthy donors. Data came from immunoSEQ multiplex PCR; TCRdb stores just in-frame clones and leaves some out. Of about 43,000 clones in the sample, about 94% were seen once. The specimen was PBMCs. All receptors come from a man aged 18-30 years in good health and CMV-seronegative.

The chain is built from TRBV2 and TRBJ1-5, with a tentative D call TRBD1 (5 bases). V lost 10 bases, J lost 1 base, and 17 bases lay in between. Looked up from germline, CDR1 is SNHLY and CDR2 is FYNNEI. The CDR3 sequence is 15 residues long. DNA for the CDR3: TGTGCCATCGCAGCTGGGGGGGACAGCAATCAGCCCCAGCATTTT. It specifies CAIAAGGDSNQPQHF.

The chain carries TRBV2 and TRBJ2-7, with a possible D match to TRBD2 (5 bases). Deletions cut 6 bases from V and 3 bases from J, with 12 bases between. This CDR3 spans 13 amino acids. Germline V gene data show CDR1 as SNHLY and CDR2 as FYNNEI. In DNA form, the CDR3 reads TGTGCCAGCAGCAAAGACTACCTCTACGAGCAGTACTTC. The encoded protein is CASSKDYLYEQYF. Using reference TRBV2 and TRBJ2-7 for the parts outside the CDR3, the full variable domain is EPEVTQTPSHQVTQMGQEVILRCVPISNHLYFYWYRQILGQKVEFLVSFYNNEISEKSEIFDDQFSVERPDGSNFTLKIRSTKLEDSAMYFCASSKDYLYEQYFGPGTRLTVT.

As for this clone: This CDR3 is also generated by other DNA sequences in the sample. The chain carries TRBV6-6 and TRBJ2-7; no definite D call. Trimming stripped 0 bases from V and 4 bases from J, with 10 bases between. The CDR3 consists of 14 residues. Germline lookup yields CDR1 MNHNY and CDR2 SVGAGI (reference sequence). The CDR3 DNA follows: TGTGCCAGCAGTTACTCGAATCCCGGGTACGAGCAGTACTTC. It codes for CASSYSNPGYEQYF.

The J gene is TRBJ1-1, the V gene TRBV11-1, with 7 positions matching TRBD1. CDR3 length: 16 residues. Trimming cost V 1 base and J 0 bases; bases outside gene matches: 5. Germline values: CDR1 SGHAT, CDR2 FQDESV (reference sequence). The CDR3 DNA reads as TGTGCCAGCAGCTTAGGACAGGGAATAATGAACACTGAAGCTTTCTTT. Encoded protein: CASSLGQGIMNTEAFF.

V gene TRBV5-4 combines with J gene TRBJ2-1; TRBD2 is a possible D gene (5 bases). The V end was cut by 5 bases, the J end by 0 bases, with 15 bases between. The CDR3 consists of 16 residues. In germline, CDR1 is SGHNT, CDR2 YYREEE (reference sequence). The CDR3 DNA is TGTGCCAGCAGGGGCATCGGGAAAAGCTCCTACAATGAGCAGTTCTTC. Translated: CASRGIGKSSYNEQFF.

The V gene is TRBV19, the J gene TRBJ2-3, with 9 bases aligning to TRBD2. The CDR3 extends over 16 amino acids. The V segment lost 5 bases and the J segment 1 base; nucleotides outside the gene matches: 7. Germline V CDR1 and CDR2: LNHDA, SQIVND (reference sequence). In DNA form, the CDR3 reads TGTGCCAGTAGTCCCCGCCGGACTAGCGGCACAGATACGCAGTATTTT. It specifies CASSPRRTSGTDTQYF.

The V and J genes are TRBV13 and TRBJ1-5, with 11 bases lining up with TRBD1. The trim removed 5 bases at V and 6 bases at J, leaving 6 bases unmatched. The length of the CDR3 is 15 residues. Per germline, CDR1 PRHDT and CDR2 FYEKMQ (reference sequence). Here the CDR3 DNA reads TGTGCCAGCAGCCTCGGGACAGGGGGACGTCAGCCCCAGCATTTT. Translated: CASSLGTGGRQPQHF. The full variable domain, in which reference TRBV13 and TRBJ1-5 provide the parts outside the CDR3, is AAGVIQSPRHLIKEKRETATLKCYPIPRHDTVYWYQQGPGQDPQFLISFYEKMQSDKGSIPDRFSAQQFSDYHSELNMSSLELGDSALYFCASSLGTGGRQPQHFGDGTRLSIL.

The chain employs TRBV10-1 and TRBJ2-1; D ambiguous. This CDR3 contains 16 residues. Trimming removed 7 bases from V and 2 bases from J, with 18 bases in between. CDR1 is WNHNN and CDR2 is SYGVQD in the germline V gene (reference sequence). CDR3 DNA: TGCGCCAGCAAAATACCTACCTGGCTAGCCTACAATGAGCAGTTCTTC. This encodes CASKIPTWLAYNEQFF.

The rearrangement uses TRBV19 and TRBJ1-5; D ambiguous. Trimming stripped 3 bases from V and 5 bases from J, with 11 bases between. This CDR3 is 14 amino acids long. Germline assignment: CDR1 LNHDA and CDR2 SQIVND (reference sequence). CDR3 DNA: TGTGCCAGTAGTATTCGTCAGGTTGATCAGCCCCAGCATTTT. Translation gives CASSIRQVDQPQHF.

The rearrangement joins TRBV19 to TRBJ2-7, with 7 positions matching TRBD1. CDR3 length equals 13 residues. Unmatched junction bases numbered 6, after V lost 10 bases and J lost 0 bases. Germline values: CDR1 LNHDA, CDR2 SQIVND (reference sequence). The DNA of the CDR3 is TGTGCCACTACAGGGGAGAGCTCCTACGAGCAGTACTTC. Residues: CATTGESSYEQYF.

The V call is TRBV6-5, the J call TRBJ2-6, with 7 bases matching TRBD2. Per germline, CDR1 MNHEY and CDR2 SVGAGI. J lost 2 bases, V lost 0 bases, and 1 base had no gene match. This CDR3 is built from 16 residues. CDR3 in amino acids: CASSYSRGTGANVLTF. The CDR3 DNA sequence: TGTGCCAGCAGTTACTCGCGGGGGACTGGGGCCAACGTCCTGACTTTC.

The chain carries TRBV27 and TRBJ1-2, with a weak D call TRBD1 (6 bases). The V gene lost 6 bases and the J gene lost 7 bases, with 15 bases spanning the gap. Germline assignment: CDR1 MNHEY and CDR2 SMNVEV (reference sequence). The CDR3 has 13 amino acids. The CDR3: CASSITGQGGYTF. The CDR3 nucleotides read TGTGCCAGCAGCATAACAGGGCAGGGTGGCTACACCTTC.

The V call is TRBV4-1, the J call TRBJ2-2; D is perhaps TRBD2 (6 bases). The CDR3 spans 16 residues. Germline V gene lookup returns CDR1 MGHRA and CDR2 YSYEKL. V dropped 1 base and J dropped 5 bases, with 14 bases sitting between them. The CDR3, as DNA: TGCGCCAGCAGCCAAGGGGCCACTAGCCGGACCGGGGAGCTGTTTTTT. This encodes CASSQGATSRTGELFF.

This chain uses TRBV5-4 with TRBJ2-3, with 10 nucleotides matching TRBD2. After removal of 1 base from V and 1 base from J, the junction contained 3 bases not matched to a gene. Germline V CDR1 and CDR2: SGHNT, YYREEE (reference sequence). The CDR3 has 16 amino acids. CDR3 DNA: TGTGCCAGCAGCTTGCTCGGGACTAGCGGCACAGATACGCAGTATTTT. Residues: CASSLLGTSGTDTQYF.

The gene calls are TRBV4-3 and TRBJ2-2; 8 positions agree with TRBD2. CDR3 length: 18 amino acids. Germline CDR1 and CDR2: LGHNA and YSLEER. The V and J ends lost 3 bases and 3 bases, in that order; junction bases with no gene match: 12. CDR3 amino acids: CASSQALGGAWDTGELFF. The CDR3 DNA reads as TGCGCCAGCAGCCAGGCCCTCGGGGGGGCCTGGGACACCGGGGAGCTGTTTTTT.

The chain uses TRBV25-1 and TRBJ1-5, with 8 bases matching TRBD1. V lost 7 bases to trimming and J lost 3 bases; unmatched junction nucleotides: 5. CDR1 is MGHDK and CDR2 is SYGVNS in the germline V gene. This CDR3 is 14 amino acids long. Here the CDR3 DNA reads TGTGCCAGCACCGGACAGGGCACCAATCAGCCCCAGCATTTT. Translation: CASTGQGTNQPQHF.

The chain carries TRBV28 and TRBJ2-4, with D tentatively TRBD1 (6 bases). Between the trimmed V and J ends, which lost 5 bases and 0 bases, there was a span of 14 bases. This CDR3 contains 16 residues. CDR1 and CDR2 from the germline V gene are MDHEN and SYDVKM. The CDR3 DNA reads as TGTGCCAGCAGTACTGGACAGCTACTAGCCAAAAACATTCAGTACTTC. Its translation: CASSTGQLLAKNIQYF.

This clone appeared a single time. This chain links TRBV28 with TRBJ2-2; D possibly corresponds to TRBD1 (6 bases). The ends were cut back, 7 bases at V and 4 bases at J, with 19 bases in the middle. Germline loops: CDR1 MDHEN, CDR2 SYDVKM. The CDR3 is 16 residues long. The CDR3: CASTQMGAGITGELFF. CDR3 in DNA: TGTGCCAGCACCCAAATGGGGGCGGGTATCACCGGGGAGCTGTTTTTT.

The V call is TRBV5-5, the J call TRBJ1-4; TRBD1 aligns across 9 bases. J gave up 6 bases and V 0 bases, and 6 bases lay outside the gene matches. The CDR3 extends over 16 amino acids. Germline V gene sequence: CDR1 SGHKS, CDR2 YYEKEE (reference sequence). CDR3 bases: TGTGCCAGCAGCTTGGGTTCGGGACAGGGTTATGAAAAACTGTTTTTT. Translated, it gives CASSLGSGQGYEKLFF.

This clone was recorded a few times. The chain is built from TRBV7-2 and TRBJ2-1; D uncertain. Germline V gene sequence: CDR1 SGHTA, CDR2 FQGNSA. The CDR3 runs to 12 residues. V shed 5 bases and J shed 4 bases, with 6 bases lying between them. The CDR3 loop reads CASSAQYNEQFF. In DNA form, the CDR3 reads TGTGCCAGCAGCGCACAATACAATGAGCAGTTCTTC.

The V gene is TRBV2, the J gene TRBJ2-1; TRBD2 is a possible D gene (6 bases). Between the trimmed V and J ends, which lost 6 bases and 0 bases, there was a span of 15 bases. Looked up from germline, CDR1 is SNHLY and CDR2 is FYNNEI. The length of the CDR3 is 16 residues. CDR3 nucleotide sequence: TGTGCCAGCAGAAGGTTTAGCGGAAGCTCCTACAATGAGCAGTTCTTC. Translating it yields CASRRFSGSSYNEQFF.

The rearrangement links TRBV4-1 to TRBJ2-1; the D is unclear. The V and J ends lost 8 bases and 1 base respectively, with 15 bases between them. The CDR3 length is 15 residues. Germline CDR1 is MGHRA and CDR2 is YSYEKL. The CDR3 DNA reads TGCGCCAGCGCTTTGATATCGGGTTCCTACAATGAGCAGTTCTTC. This sequence encodes CASALISGSYNEQFF.